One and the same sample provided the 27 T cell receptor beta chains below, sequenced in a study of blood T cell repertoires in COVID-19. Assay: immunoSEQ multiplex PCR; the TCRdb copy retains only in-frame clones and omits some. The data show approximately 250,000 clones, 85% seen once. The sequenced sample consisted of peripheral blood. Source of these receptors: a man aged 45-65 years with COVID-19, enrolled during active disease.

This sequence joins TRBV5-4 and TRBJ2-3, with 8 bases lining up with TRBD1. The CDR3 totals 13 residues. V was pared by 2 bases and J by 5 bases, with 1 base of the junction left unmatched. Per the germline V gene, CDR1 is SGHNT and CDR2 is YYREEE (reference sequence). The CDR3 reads CASSLQGGDTQYF. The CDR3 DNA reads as TGTGCCAGCAGCTTACAGGGGGGAGATACGCAGTATTTT.

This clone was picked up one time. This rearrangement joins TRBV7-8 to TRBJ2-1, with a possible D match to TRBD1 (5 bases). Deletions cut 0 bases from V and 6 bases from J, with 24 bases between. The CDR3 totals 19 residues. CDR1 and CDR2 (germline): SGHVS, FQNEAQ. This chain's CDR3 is CASSLAWGAAPDRGNEQFF. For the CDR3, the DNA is TGTGCCAGCAGCTTAGCGTGGGGCGCCGCACCGGACCGAGGCAATGAGCAGTTCTTC.

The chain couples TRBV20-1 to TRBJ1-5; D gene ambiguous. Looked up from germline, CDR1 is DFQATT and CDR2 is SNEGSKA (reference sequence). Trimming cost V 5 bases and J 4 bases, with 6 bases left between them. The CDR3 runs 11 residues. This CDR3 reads CSARLNQPQHF. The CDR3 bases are TGCAGTGCTCGTCTTAATCAGCCCCAGCATTTT.

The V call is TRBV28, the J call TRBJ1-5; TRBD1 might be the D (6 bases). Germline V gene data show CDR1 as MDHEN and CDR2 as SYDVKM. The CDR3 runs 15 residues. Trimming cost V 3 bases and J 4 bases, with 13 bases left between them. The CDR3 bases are TGTGCCAGCAGTTTGGGAGGGCAGGGGAATCAGCCCCAGCATTTT. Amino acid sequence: CASSLGGQGNQPQHF.

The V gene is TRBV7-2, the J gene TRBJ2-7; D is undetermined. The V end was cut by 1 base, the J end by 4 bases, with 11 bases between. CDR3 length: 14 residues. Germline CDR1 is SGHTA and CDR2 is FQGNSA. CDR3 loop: CASSLGGSIYEQYF. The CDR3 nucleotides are TGTGCCAGCAGCTTAGGAGGTAGCATATACGAGCAGTACTTC. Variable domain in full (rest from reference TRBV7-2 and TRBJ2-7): GAGVSQSPSNKVTEKGKDVELRCDPISGHTALYWYRQSLGQGLEFLIYFQGNSAPDKSGLPSDRFSAERTGGSVSTLTIQRTQQEDSAVYLCASSLGGSIYEQYFGPGTRLTVT.

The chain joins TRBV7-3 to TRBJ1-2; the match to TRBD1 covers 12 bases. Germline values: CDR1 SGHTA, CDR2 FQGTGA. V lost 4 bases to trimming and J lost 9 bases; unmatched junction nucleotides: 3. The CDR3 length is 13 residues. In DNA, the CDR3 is TGTGCCAGCAGCTCGGGGACAGGGGGCCGCTACACCTTC. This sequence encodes CASSSGTGGRYTF.

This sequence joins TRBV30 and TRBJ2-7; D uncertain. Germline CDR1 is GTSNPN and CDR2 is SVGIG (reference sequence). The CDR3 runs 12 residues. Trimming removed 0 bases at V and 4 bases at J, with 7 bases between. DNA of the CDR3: TGTGCCTGGAGTGTTTCCGGTTACGAGCAGTACTTC. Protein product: CAWSVSGYEQYF.

As DNA, the CDR3 is TGTGCCAGCAGCTGGTCCGGGGACGGGGAGCTGTTTTTT. Residues: CASSWSGDGELFF. The V gene is TRBV7-3, the J gene TRBJ2-2, with D perhaps matching TRBD2 (5 bases). The V gene lost 4 bases and the J gene lost 7 bases, with 10 bases spanning the gap. Germline CDR1 is SGHTA and CDR2 is FQGTGA. The length of the CDR3 is 13 residues.

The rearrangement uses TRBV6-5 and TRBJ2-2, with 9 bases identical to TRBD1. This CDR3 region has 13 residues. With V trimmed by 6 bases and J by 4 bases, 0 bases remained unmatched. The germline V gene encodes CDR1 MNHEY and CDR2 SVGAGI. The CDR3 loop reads CASRTGGTGELFF. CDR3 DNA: TGTGCCAGCAGGACAGGGGGCACCGGGGAGCTGTTTTTT.

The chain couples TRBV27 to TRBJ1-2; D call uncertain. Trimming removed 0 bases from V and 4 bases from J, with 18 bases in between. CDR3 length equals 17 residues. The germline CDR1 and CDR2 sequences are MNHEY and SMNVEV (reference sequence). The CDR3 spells CASSLSAKGGIVYGYTF. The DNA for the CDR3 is TGTGCCAGCAGTTTATCCGCTAAAGGAGGGATAGTCTATGGCTACACCTTC.

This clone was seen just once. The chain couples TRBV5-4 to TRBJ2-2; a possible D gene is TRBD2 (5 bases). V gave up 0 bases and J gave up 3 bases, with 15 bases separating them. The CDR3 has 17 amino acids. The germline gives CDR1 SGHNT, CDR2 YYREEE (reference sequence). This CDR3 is CASSLATLGSDTGELFF. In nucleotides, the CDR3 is TGTGCCAGCAGCTTGGCCACTTTGGGGAGCGACACCGGGGAGCTGTTTTTT.

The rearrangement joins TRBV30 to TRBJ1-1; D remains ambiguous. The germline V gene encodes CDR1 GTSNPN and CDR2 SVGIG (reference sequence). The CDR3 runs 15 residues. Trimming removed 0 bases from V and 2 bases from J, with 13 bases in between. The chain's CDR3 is CAWSVSPRANTEAFF. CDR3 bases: TGTGCCTGGAGTGTATCACCCCGAGCCAACACTGAAGCTTTCTTT.

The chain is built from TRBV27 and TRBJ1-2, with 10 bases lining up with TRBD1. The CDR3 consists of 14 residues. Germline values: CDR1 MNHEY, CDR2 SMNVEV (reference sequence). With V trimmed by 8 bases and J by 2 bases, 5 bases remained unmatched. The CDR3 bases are TGTGCCAGCGCCCGGGGACAGGGGAACTATGGCTACACCTTC. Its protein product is CASARGQGNYGYTF.

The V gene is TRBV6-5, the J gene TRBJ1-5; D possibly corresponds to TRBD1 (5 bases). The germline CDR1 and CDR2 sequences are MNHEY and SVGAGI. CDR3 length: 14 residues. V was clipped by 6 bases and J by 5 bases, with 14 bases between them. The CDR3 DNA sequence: TGTGCCAGCAGCTACGCAGGAGGGGATCAGCCCCAGCATTTT. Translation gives CASSYAGGDQPQHF.

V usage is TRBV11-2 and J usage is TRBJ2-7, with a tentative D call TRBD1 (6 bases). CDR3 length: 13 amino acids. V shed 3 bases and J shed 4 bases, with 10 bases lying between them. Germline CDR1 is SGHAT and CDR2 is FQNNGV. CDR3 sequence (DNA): TGTGCCAGCAGCTTTAGGGGGTTGTACGAGCAGTACTTC. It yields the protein CASSFRGLYEQYF.

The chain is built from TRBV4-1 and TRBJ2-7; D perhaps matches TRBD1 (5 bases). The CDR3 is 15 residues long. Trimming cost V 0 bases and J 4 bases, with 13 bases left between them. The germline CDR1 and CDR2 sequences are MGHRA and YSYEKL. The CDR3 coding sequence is TGCGCCAGCAGCCAAGATGTGACGACAGCTTACGAGCAGTACTTC. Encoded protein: CASSQDVTTAYEQYF.

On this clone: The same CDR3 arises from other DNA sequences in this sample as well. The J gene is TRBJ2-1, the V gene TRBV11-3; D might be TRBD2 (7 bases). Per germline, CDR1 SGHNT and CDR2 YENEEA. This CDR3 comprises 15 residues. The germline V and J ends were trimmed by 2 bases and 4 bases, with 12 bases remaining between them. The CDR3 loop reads CASSLRGGDYNEQFF. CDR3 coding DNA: TGTGCCAGCAGCTTACGCGGGGGCGATTACAATGAGCAGTTCTTC.

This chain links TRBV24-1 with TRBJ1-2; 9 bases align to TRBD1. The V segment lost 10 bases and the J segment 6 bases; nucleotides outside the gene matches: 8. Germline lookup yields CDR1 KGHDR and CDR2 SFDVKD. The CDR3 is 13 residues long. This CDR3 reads CATSRGQGNGYTF. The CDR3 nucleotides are TGTGCCACAAGCAGGGGACAGGGAAATGGCTACACCTTC.

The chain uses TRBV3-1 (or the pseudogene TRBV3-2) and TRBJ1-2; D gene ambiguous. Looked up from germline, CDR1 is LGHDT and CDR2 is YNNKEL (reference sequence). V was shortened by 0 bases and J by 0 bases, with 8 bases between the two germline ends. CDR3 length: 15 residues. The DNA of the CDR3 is TGTGCCAGCAGCCAAGATACTACGGCTAACTATGGCTACACCTTC. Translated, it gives CASSQDTTANYGYTF.

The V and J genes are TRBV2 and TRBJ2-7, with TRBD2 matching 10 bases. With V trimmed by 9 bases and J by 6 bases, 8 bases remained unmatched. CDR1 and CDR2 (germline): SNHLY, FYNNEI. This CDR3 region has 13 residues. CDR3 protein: CASKAGGRSEQYF. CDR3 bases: TGTGCCAGTAAAGCGGGGGGGCGGAGCGAGCAGTACTTC.

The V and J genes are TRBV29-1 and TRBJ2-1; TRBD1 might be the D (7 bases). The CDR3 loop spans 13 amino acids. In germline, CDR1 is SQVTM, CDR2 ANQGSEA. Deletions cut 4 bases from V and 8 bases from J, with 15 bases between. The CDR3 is CSVVRGRSDEQFF. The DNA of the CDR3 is TGCAGCGTTGTCAGGGGGAGGTCGGATGAGCAGTTCTTC.

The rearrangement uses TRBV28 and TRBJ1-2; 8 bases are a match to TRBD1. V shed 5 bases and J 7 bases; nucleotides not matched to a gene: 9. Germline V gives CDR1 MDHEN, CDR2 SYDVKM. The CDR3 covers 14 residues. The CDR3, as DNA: TGTGCCAGCAGTCCAGGGGGCTGGGTCGGTGGCTACACCTTC. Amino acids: CASSPGGWVGGYTF.

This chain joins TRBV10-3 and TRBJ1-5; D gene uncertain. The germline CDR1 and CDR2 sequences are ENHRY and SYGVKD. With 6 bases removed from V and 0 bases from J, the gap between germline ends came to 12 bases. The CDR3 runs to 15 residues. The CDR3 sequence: CAIREGEYSNQPQHF. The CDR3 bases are TGTGCCATCAGGGAAGGAGAATATAGCAATCAGCCCCAGCATTTT.

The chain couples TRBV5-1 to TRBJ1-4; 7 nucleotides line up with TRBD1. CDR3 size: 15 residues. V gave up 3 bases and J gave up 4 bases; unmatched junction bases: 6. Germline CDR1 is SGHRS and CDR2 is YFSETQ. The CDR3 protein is CASSSLGQINEKLFF. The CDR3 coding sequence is TGCGCCAGCAGCTCCTTGGGACAGATTAATGAAAAACTGTTTTTT. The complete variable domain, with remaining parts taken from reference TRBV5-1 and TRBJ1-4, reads KAGVTQTPRYLIKTRGQQVTLSCSPISGHRSVSWYQQTPGQGLQFLFEYFSETQRNKGNFPGRFSGRQFSNSRSEMNVSTLELGDSALYLCASSSLGQINEKLFFGSGTQLSVL.

The CDR3 coding sequence is TGCAGCGCGCGGGTTACCGCCAATGAGCAGTTCTTC. Translation: CSARVTANEQFF. The chain has TRBV29-1 and TRBJ2-1, with D maybe TRBD2 (5 bases). This CDR3 contains 12 residues. Trimming stripped 7 bases from V and 6 bases from J, with 13 bases between. CDR1 is SQVTM, CDR2 ANQGSEA, per germline.

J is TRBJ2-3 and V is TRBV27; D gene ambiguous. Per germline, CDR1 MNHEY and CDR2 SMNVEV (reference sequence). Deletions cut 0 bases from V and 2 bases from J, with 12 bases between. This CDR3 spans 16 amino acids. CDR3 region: CASSLSSTTNTDTQYF. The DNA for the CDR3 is TGTGCCAGCAGTTTATCGTCCACAACAAACACAGATACGCAGTATTTT.

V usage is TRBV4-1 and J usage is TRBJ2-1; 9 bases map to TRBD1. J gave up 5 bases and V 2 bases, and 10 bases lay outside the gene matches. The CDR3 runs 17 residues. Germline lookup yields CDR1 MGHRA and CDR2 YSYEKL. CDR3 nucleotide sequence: TGCGCCAGCAGCCAAAATATGGGACAGGGCCTTAACAATGAGCAGTTCTTC. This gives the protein CASSQNMGQGLNNEQFF.